This T cell receptor (beta chain) was identified during a study of beta chain features in type 1 diabetes. Study-wide findings and caveats: Using cDNA template may skew counts toward highly expressing activated cells. The question of HLA type influencing TCRB rearrangement was one that remained unresolved here. Within each of all four CD4+ subsets, Type 1 diabetes patients had TCRB CDR3s that were moderately but significantly shorter. Naive, central memory and regulatory TCRB repertoires appeared more similar among patients than healthy donors.

A remark on this clone: As yet, its antigen is unknown. Within the sample, other DNA sequences also encode this same CDR3.

Sequenced material consisted of expressed TCRB transcripts (all of the isolated RNA was reverse transcribed). Only in-frame clones appear in the TCRdb table, and some are missing; sequencing was by immunoSEQ multiplex PCR. The sample has over 600,000 clones; around an eighth are singletons. The germline V gene encodes CDR1 SGHRS and CDR2 YFSETQ. The J segment lost 4 bases and the V segment lost 4 bases, leaving 3 bases of the junction unmatched. The CDR3 contains 14 residues. Sampling consisted of one heparinised blood draw per donor, averaging about 116 mL. The V call is TRBV5-1, the J call TRBJ2-3; the match to TRBD1 covers 10 bases. The TCR comes from a young man with type 1 diabetes. The specimen sequenced was naive CD4+ T cells from blood. The CDR3 loop reads CASSLGTGADTQYF. CDR3 DNA: TGCGCCAGCAGCCTGGGGACAGGGGCAGATACGCAGTATTTT.